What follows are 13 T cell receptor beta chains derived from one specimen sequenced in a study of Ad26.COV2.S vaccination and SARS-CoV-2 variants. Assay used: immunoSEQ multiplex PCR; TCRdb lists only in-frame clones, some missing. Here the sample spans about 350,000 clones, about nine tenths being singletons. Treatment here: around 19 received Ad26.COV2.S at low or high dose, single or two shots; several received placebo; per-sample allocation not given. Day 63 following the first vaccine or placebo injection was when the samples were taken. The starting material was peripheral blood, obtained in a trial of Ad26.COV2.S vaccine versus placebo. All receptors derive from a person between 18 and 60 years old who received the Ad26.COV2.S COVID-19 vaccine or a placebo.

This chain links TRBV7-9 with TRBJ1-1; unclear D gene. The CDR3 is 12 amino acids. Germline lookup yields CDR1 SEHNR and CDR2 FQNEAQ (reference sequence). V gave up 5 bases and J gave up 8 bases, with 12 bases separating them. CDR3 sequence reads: CASSDRSREAFF. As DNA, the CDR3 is TGTGCCAGCAGCGACCGGTCGAGGGAAGCTTTCTTT.

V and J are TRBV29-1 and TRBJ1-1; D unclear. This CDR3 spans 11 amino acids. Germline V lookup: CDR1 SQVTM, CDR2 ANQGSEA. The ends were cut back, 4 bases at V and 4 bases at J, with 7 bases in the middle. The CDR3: CSVVWGTEAFF. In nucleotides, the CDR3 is TGCAGCGTTGTGTGGGGCACTGAAGCTTTCTTT.

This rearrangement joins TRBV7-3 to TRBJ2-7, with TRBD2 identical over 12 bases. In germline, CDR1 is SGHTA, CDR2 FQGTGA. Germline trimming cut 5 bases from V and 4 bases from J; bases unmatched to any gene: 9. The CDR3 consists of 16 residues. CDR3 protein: CASSPEGLAGSYEQYF. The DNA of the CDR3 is TGTGCCAGCAGCCCAGAGGGACTAGCGGGTTCTTACGAGCAGTACTTC.

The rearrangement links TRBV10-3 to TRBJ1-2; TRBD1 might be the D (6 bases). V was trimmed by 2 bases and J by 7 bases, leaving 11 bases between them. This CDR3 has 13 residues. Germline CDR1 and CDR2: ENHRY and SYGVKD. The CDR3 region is CAISEGGLFGYTF. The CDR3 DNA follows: TGTGCCATCAGTGAGGGGGGGCTGTTTGGCTACACCTTC.

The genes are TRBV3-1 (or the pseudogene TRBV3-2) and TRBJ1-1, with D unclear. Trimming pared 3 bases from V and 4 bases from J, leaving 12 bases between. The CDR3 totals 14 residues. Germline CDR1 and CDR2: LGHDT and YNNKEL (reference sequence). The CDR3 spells CASSQADGSTEAFF. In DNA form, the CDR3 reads TGTGCCAGCAGCCAGGCCGACGGATCCACTGAAGCTTTCTTT.

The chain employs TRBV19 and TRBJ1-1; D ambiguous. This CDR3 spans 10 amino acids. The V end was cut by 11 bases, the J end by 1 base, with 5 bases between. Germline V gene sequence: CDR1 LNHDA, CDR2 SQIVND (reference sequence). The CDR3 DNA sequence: TGTGCCGGTGGGAACACTGAAGCTTTCTTT. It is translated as CAGGNTEAFF.

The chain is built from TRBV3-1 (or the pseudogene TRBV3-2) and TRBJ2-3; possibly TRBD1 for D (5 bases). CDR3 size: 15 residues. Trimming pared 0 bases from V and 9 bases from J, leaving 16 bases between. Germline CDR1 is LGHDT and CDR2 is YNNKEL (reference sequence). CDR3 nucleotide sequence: TGTGCCAGCAGCCAAGATGCACCCTCCAGGGAAACGCAGTATTTT. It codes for CASSQDAPSRETQYF.

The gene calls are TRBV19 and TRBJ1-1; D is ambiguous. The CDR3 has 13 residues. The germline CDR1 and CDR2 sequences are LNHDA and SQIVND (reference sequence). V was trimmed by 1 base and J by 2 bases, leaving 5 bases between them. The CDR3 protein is CASSIGINTEAFF. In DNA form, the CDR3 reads TGTGCCAGTAGTATAGGGATAAACACTGAAGCTTTCTTT.

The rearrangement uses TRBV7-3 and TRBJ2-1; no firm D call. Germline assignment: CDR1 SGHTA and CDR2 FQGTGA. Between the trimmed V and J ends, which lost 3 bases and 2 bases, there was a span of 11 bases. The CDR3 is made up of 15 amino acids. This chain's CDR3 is CASSLRPDTYNEQFF. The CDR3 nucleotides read TGTGCCAGCAGCTTGCGCCCCGACACCTACAATGAGCAGTTCTTC.

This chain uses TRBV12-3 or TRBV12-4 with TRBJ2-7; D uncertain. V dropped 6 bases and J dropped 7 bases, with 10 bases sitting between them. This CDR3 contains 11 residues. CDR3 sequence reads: CASSIRLEQYF. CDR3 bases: TGTGCCAGCAGCATCCGGTTGGAGCAGTACTTC.

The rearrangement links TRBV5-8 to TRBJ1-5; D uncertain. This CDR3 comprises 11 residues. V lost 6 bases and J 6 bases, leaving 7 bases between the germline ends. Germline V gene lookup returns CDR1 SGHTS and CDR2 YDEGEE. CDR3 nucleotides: TGTGCCAGCATCATGGTTCAGCCCCAGCATTTT. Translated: CASIMVQPQHF.

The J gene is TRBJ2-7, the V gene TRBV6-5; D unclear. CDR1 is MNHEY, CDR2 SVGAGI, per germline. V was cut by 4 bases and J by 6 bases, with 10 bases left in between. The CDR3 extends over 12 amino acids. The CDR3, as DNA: TGTGCCAGCAGTTCCAGCTTGATCGAGCAGTACTTC. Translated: CASSSSLIEQYF.

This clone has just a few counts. This CDR3 reads CASSQGDGDNEKLFF. CDR3 in DNA: TGTGCCAGCAGCCAAGGAGACGGCGATAATGAAAAACTGTTTTTT. The V and J genes are TRBV4-2 and TRBJ1-4; no clear D gene. The V end lost 1 base, the J end lost 4 bases, and 10 bases lay between the germline ends. The CDR3 is made up of 15 amino acids. The germline V gene encodes CDR1 LGHNA and CDR2 YNFKEQ.